Listed here is a single TCR beta chain. The antigen is unknown. The CDR3 sequence is 18 residues long. Germline V gene lookup returns CDR1 SGHTA and CDR2 FQGNSA. V shed 5 bases and J 0 bases; nucleotides not matched to a gene: 14. The data were taken from a study of T cell responses to AZD1222 COVID-19 vaccine. Study observations and caveats: Donors skewed white British and female; clonal diversity was possibly underestimated.

Profiling relied on immunoSEQ multiplex PCR, and the TCRdb table lists in-frame clones only, not all of them. The sample shows approximately 150,000 clones, 85% to 95% of them seen only once. The sequence was collected from an adult who received the AZD1222 COVID-19 vaccine. The chain is built from TRBV7-2 and TRBJ1-1; 8 nucleotides agree with TRBD1. This sample comprised peripheral blood, obtained 28 days after the second AZD1222 dose. The CDR3 protein is CASSPARTGSPLNTEAFF. CDR3 DNA sequence: TGTGCCAGCAGCCCCGCCCGGACAGGGAGCCCCTTGAACACTGAAGCTTTCTTT.